Listed below are T cell receptor beta chains from one sample, sequenced in a study of T cell repertoires in cytomegalovirus infection. TCRdb reanalysed the reads using MiXCR and keeps one entry per CDR3 protein. The sample contains about 830,000 distinct CDR3 sequences, 30% to 35% of which appear only once. No cognate antigen is known for these TCRs. Source: cultured CD8+ T cells from PBMCs, taken from culture after CMV antigen stimulation. Receptors were obtained from a human donor in good health (CMV status not recorded). Some clones in this sample may be carry-over from other donors' samples. Both conserved end residues are part of each CDR3. The D gene is left open where the match is weak. Expanded clones get a size class; other rows say once, few or many, or leave the size out.

v_call	cdr3_length	j_call	clone_size	d_call	cdr3_aa	cdr3_nt
TRBV19	15	TRBJ1-1	few	TRBD1	CASSRRDRADTEAFF	TGTGCCAGTAGTAGGAGGGACAGGGCGGACACTGAAGCTTTCTTT
TRBV29-1	13	TRBJ1-1	-	-	CSVDTGANTEAFF	TGCAGCGTTGATACGGGGGCGAACACTGAAGCTTTCTTT
TRBV7-9	15	TRBJ1-3	-	TRBD1	CASTFLQGARNTIYF	TGTGCCAGCACCTTTCTCCAGGGGGCTAGAAACACCATATATTTT
TRBV27	15	TRBJ1-2	-	TRBD1	CASSITGGPNYGYTF	TGTGCCAGCAGTATTACAGGGGGGCCTAACTATGGCTACACCTTC
TRBV10-3	13	TRBJ1-5	-	-	CAISEGINQPQHF	TGTGCCATCAGTGAGGGGATCAATCAGCCCCAGCATTTT
TRBV7-6	12	TRBJ1-4	many	-	CAIRQDDEKLFF	TGTGCCATCAGACAGGACGATGAAAAACTGTTTTTT
TRBV6-1	13	TRBJ1-1	few	TRBD1	CASSRGRGPEAFF	TGTGCCAGCAGCCGGGGAAGGGGGCCTGAAGCTTTCTTT
TRBV20-1	14	TRBJ1-1	few	-	CSAKRRGARSEAFF	TGCAGTGCTAAACGTCGGGGGGCGAGAAGTGAAGCTTTCTTT
TRBV7-6	15	TRBJ1-5	few	-	CASSLGVGGHQPQHF	TGTGCCAGCAGCTTAGGAGTAGGGGGACATCAGCCCCAGCATTTT
TRBV6-5	17	TRBJ2-2	many	-	CASSYSKFGGDTGELFF	TGTGCCAGCAGTTACTCGAAATTTGGGGGCGACACCGGGGAGCTGTTTTTT
TRBV6-5	15	TRBJ2-7	-	-	CASSYSGALSYEQYF	TGTGCCAGCAGTTACTCGGGGGCCCTCTCCTACGAGCAGTACTTC
TRBV7-9	18	TRBJ2-5	few	TRBD2	CASSSPIERGIHQETQYF	TGTGCCAGCAGTTCCCCGATTGAGCGGGGGATTCACCAAGAGACCCAGTACTTC
TRBV2	15	TRBJ2-1	few	TRBD1	CASSELDRVHNEQFF	TGTGCCAGCAGTGAATTGGACAGGGTTCACAATGAGCAGTTCTTC
TRBV12-3/TRBV12-4	13	TRBJ2-7	few	-	CASRPLGDYEQYF	TGTGCCAGCAGACCCCTAGGGGACTACGAGCAGTACTTC
TRBV20-1	14	TRBJ1-5	-	-	CSARDRGPLLAQHF	TGCAGTGCTAGAGATAGGGGTCCCCTCTTGGCTCAGCATTTT
TRBV19	14	TRBJ1-5	-	-	CASSGGWGNQPQHF	TGTGCCAGTAGTGGAGGGTGGGGCAATCAGCCCCAGCATTTT
TRBV19	15	TRBJ1-3	-	-	CASSMGTESGNTIYF	TGTGCCAGTAGTATGGGGACGGAGTCTGGAAACACCATATATTTT
TRBV6-2/TRBV6-3	16	TRBJ2-2	-	TRBD1	CASSKPGQGAFGELFF	TGTGCCAGCAGTAAACCGGGACAGGGGGCGTTCGGGGAGCTGTTTTTT
TRBV12-3/TRBV12-4	13	TRBJ2-7	many	-	CASSLDFSYEQYF	TGTGCCAGCAGTTTAGACTTCTCCTACGAGCAGTACTTC
TRBV28	24	TRBJ2-3	few	-	CASSFRDFTDTQYFGPGTPDTQYF	-
TRBV12-3/TRBV12-4	13	TRBJ1-3	once	-	CATSGSARNTIYF	TGTGCCACCTCAGGATCAGCGAGAAACACCATATATTTT
TRBV12-3/TRBV12-4	16	TRBJ2-3	many	-	CASSPWAGDLTDTQYF	TGTGCCAGCAGTCCTTGGGCCGGAGATCTCACAGATACGCAGTATTTT
TRBV19	15	TRBJ2-1	few	TRBD1	CASSTHRTGVNEQFF	TGTGCCAGTAGTACCCACAGGACAGGGGTGAATGAGCAGTTCTTC
TRBV27	12	TRBJ1-4	few	-	CASRSSNEKLFF	TGTGCCAGCAGGAGCTCTAATGAAAAACTGTTTTTT
TRBV2	15	TRBJ1-2	-	TRBD1	CASSEALQDREGYTF	TGTGCCAGCAGTGAAGCCCTCCAGGACAGGGAAGGCTACACCTTC
TRBV7-6	15	TRBJ2-7	-	-	CASSSPWSPYYEQYF	TGTGCCAGCAGCTCTCCTTGGAGCCCCTACTACGAGCAGTACTTC
TRBV27	18	TRBJ1-5	few	-	CASSLIFTGFDSNQPQHF	TGTGCCAGCAGTTTAATTTTTACCGGGTTCGATAGCAATCAGCCCCAGCATTTT
TRBV7-2	16	TRBJ2-7	many	-	CASSLEGGRGYYEQYF	TGTGCCAGCAGCTTAGAGGGTGGGCGGGGATACTACGAGCAGTACTTC
TRBV19	13	TRBJ2-3	once	-	CASSMWAIDTQYF	TGTGCCAGTAGTATGTGGGCTATAGATACGCAGTATTTT
TRBV6-5	18	TRBJ2-5	-	TRBD2	CASSYFGIAGGGQETQYF	TGTGCCAGCAGTTACTTTGGTATAGCGGGGGGTGGACAAGAGACCCAGTACTTC
TRBV18	15	TRBJ1-3	few	TRBD1	CASSGTGGRGNTIYF	TGTGCCAGCTCCGGGACAGGGGGCCGAGGAAACACCATATATTTT
TRBV5-4	14	TRBJ1-1	-	-	CASTYGRSHTEAFF	TGTGCCAGCACATACGGGCGGTCGCACACTGAAGCTTTCTTT
TRBV12-3/TRBV12-4	15	TRBJ2-5	-	-	CVSSPPDLKEETQYF	TGTGTCAGCAGTCCACCGGACTTGAAGGAAGAGACCCAGTACTTC
TRBV7-2	15	TRBJ2-5	many	-	CASSVLRGLQETQYF	TGTGCCAGCAGCGTACTCAGGGGACTCCAAGAGACCCAGTACTTC
TRBV3-1	17	TRBJ1-3	few	-	CASSQGGTPSSGNTIYF	TGTGCCAGCAGCCAAGGAGGGACCCCGAGCTCTGGAAACACCATATATTTT
TRBV12-3/TRBV12-4	11	TRBJ2-1	-	-	CASSGGFGPFF	TGTGCCAGCAGTGGGGGATTCGGTCCGTTCTTC
TRBV10-3	15	TRBJ2-7	-	-	CAISILESSFDEQYF	TGTGCCATCAGTATTCTGGAGAGTTCCTTCGACGAGCAGTACTTC
TRBV12-3/TRBV12-4	14	TRBJ2-1	many	TRBD2	CASRLAGGYNEQFF	TGTGCCAGCAGGCTAGCGGGGGGATACAATGAGCAGTTCTTC
TRBV12-3/TRBV12-4	13	TRBJ2-7	few	-	CASSLYQSYEQYF	TGTGCCAGCAGTTTATATCAGTCGTACGAGCAGTACTTC
TRBV7-3	16	TRBJ1-2	-	TRBD1	CASSPAAGGTGYGYTF	TGTGCCAGCAGCCCGGCAGCAGGGGGCACAGGCTATGGCTACACCTTC
TRBV9	15	TRBJ2-2	-	TRBD2	CASSVTSGITGELFF	TGTGCCAGCAGCGTGACTAGCGGGATTACCGGGGAGCTGTTTTTT
TRBV5-1	13	TRBJ2-7	few	TRBD1	CASSWGQYYEQYF	TGCGCCAGCAGCTGGGGACAGTACTACGAGCAGTACTTC
TRBV27	15	TRBJ1-6	-	-	CASSYGTPYNSPLHF	TGTGCCAGCAGCTACGGGACACCCTATAATTCACCCCTCCACTTT